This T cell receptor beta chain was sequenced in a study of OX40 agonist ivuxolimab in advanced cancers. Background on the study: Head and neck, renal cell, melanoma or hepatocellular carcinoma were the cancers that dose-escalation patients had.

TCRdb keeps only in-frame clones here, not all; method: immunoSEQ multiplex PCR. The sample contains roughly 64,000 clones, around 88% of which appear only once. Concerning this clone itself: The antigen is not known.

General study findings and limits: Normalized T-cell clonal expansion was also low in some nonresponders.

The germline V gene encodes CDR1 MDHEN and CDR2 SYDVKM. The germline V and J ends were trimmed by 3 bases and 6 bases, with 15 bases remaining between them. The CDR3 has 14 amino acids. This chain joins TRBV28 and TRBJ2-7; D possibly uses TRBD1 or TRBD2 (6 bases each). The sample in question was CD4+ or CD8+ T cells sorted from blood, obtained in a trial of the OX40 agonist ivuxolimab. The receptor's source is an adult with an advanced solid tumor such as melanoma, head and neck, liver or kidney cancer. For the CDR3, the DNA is TGTGCCAGCAGTTTTACGCGAGGGGGGCGCGAGCAGTACTTC. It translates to CASSFTRGGREQYF.